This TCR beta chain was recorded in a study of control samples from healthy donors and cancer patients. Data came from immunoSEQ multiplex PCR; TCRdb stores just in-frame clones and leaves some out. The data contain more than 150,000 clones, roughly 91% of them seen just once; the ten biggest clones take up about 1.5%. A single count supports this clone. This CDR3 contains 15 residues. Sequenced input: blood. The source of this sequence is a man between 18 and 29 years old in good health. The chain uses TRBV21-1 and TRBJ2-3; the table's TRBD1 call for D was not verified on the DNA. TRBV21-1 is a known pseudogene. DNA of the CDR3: TGTGCCAGCATAAGCAGACCAGGGAAGCCAGATACGCAGTATTTT. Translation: CASISRPGKPDTQYF.